The 17 T cell receptor beta chains below all came from one sample that was sequenced in a study of blood T cell repertoires in COVID-19 (dated by TCRdb to the early 2020s). The method was the immunoSEQ multiplex PCR assay. TCRdb re-hosts the immuneACCESS table, in-frame sequences only. Its copies lack some clones; in the studies checked, an unresolved V gene accounts for under half of them, and the cause for the rest is not known. The sample records some 280,000 clones, 86% of which are singletons. The ten largest clonotypes hold under 3.5% of the sample. The source material was peripheral blood. These receptors all stem from a woman in her twenties or thirties with active or convalescent COVID-19.

The rearrangement joins TRBV3-1 (or the pseudogene TRBV3-2) to TRBJ1-1, with 9 nucleotides matching TRBD1. The CDR3 length is 16 residues. Looked up from germline, CDR1 is LGHDT and CDR2 is YNNKEL (reference sequence). With V trimmed by 4 bases and J by 3 bases, 9 bases remained unmatched. CDR3 coding DNA: TGTGCCAGCAGCCCCCGACCGGGACAGGGAGACACTGAAGCTTTCTTT. Encoded protein: CASSPRPGQGDTEAFF.

A single count supports this clone. The chain joins TRBV9 to TRBJ1-2, with D perhaps matching TRBD1 (5 bases). Germline CDR1 SGDLS, CDR2 YYNGEE. The CDR3 loop spans 13 amino acids. With 0 bases removed from V and 7 bases from J, the gap between germline ends came to 10 bases. The CDR3 DNA sequence: TGTGCCAGCAGCGTAGAAGGGGCTGGTGGCTACACCTTC. Translating it yields CASSVEGAGGYTF.

The chain employs TRBV3-1 (or the pseudogene TRBV3-2) and TRBJ2-1; 8 nucleotides align to TRBD2. The CDR3 covers 17 residues. Losses at the gene ends were 0 bases for V and 7 bases for J; bases not matched to a gene: 11. Germline CDR1 reads LGHDT; CDR2 reads YNNKEL (reference sequence). The CDR3 loop is CASSQDVGGGRRNEQFF. The CDR3 DNA follows: TGTGCCAGCAGCCAAGATGTCGGGGGGGGCCGAAGAAATGAGCAGTTCTTC.

This chain uses TRBV11-1 with TRBJ2-5; 9 bases are a match to TRBD2. The trim removed 5 bases at V and 5 bases at J, leaving 6 bases unmatched. Germline V gene lookup returns CDR1 SGHAT and CDR2 FQDESV (reference sequence). The CDR3 totals 14 residues. The CDR3 DNA reads TGTGCCAGCAGCCCTGGACTAGCGTCGGAGACCCAGTACTTC. Residues: CASSPGLASETQYF.

Here the CDR3 reads CASSLRTGPLLPSAQHF. The CDR3 nucleotides read TGTGCCAGCAGCTTACGCACAGGGCCCCTCCTACCCTCGGCCCAGCATTTT. This chain joins TRBV28 and TRBJ1-5; D is possibly TRBD1 (6 bases). Trimming removed 6 bases at V and 11 bases at J, with 29 bases between. The CDR3 has 17 residues. Germline-derived CDR1 and CDR2 are MDHEN and SYDVKM.

The chain couples TRBV10-3 to TRBJ1-2, with a weak D call TRBD1 (5 bases). In germline, CDR1 is ENHRY, CDR2 SYGVKD. The ends were cut back, 10 bases at V and 13 bases at J, with 22 bases in the middle. The CDR3 is made up of 12 amino acids. CDR3 nucleotides: TGTGCCAGCTCCACACCCTCAGGGTATGCCACCTTC. It encodes CASSTPSGYATF.

The rearrangement joins TRBV11-2 to TRBJ2-7; TRBD2 matches at 7 bases. After removal of 5 bases from V and 4 bases from J, the junction contained 8 bases not matched to a gene. The CDR3 sequence is 14 residues long. Germline V gene data show CDR1 as SGHAT and CDR2 as FQNNGV. The DNA for the CDR3 is TGTGCCAGCAGCCCTCAGACTAGCTGGTACGAGCAGTACTTC. Translating gives CASSPQTSWYEQYF. Complete variable domain (other parts from reference TRBV11-2 and TRBJ2-7): EAGVAQSPRYKIIEKRQSVAFWCNPISGHATLYWYQQILGQGPKLLIQFQNNGVVDDSQLPKDRFSAERLKGVDSTLKIQPAKLEDSAVYLCASSPQTSWYEQYFGPGTRLTVT.

The rearrangement links TRBV2 to TRBJ1-5, with D uncertain. V was pared by 0 bases and J by 0 bases, with 3 bases between. Germline CDR1 SNHLY, CDR2 FYNNEI. CDR3 size: 14 residues. The CDR3 reads CASSEAYSNQPQHF. The DNA of the CDR3 is TGTGCCAGCAGTGAAGCCTATAGCAATCAGCCCCAGCATTTT. The whole variable domain, filled in from reference TRBV2 and TRBJ1-5, reads EPEVTQTPSHQVTQMGQEVILRCVPISNHLYFYWYRQILGQKVEFLVSFYNNEISEKSEIFDDQFSVERPDGSNFTLKIRSTKLEDSAMYFCASSEAYSNQPQHFGDGTRLSIL.

The rearrangement links TRBV18 to TRBJ1-2; the D gene is possibly TRBD1 (6 bases). The germline CDR1 and CDR2 sequences are KGHSH and LQKENI. V dropped 3 bases and J dropped 4 bases, with 9 bases sitting between them. The CDR3 length is 13 residues. The CDR3 sequence: CASSPDSPYGYTF. CDR3 nucleotides: TGTGCCAGCTCACCGGACAGTCCCTATGGCTACACCTTC.

In its sample, this clone was seen a few times. The chain joins TRBV5-1 to TRBJ1-6; tentatively, D is TRBD1 (6 bases). The CDR3 spans 15 residues. V shed 6 bases and J shed 8 bases, with 18 bases lying between them. CDR1 is SGHRS and CDR2 is YFSETQ in the germline V gene. The CDR3, as DNA: TGCGCCAGCACCCCAGGGGCCTCCAACGATTCACCCCTCCACTTT. Its protein product is CASTPGASNDSPLHF.

In this sample, this clone turned up once. V usage is TRBV2 and J usage is TRBJ1-5; TRBD1 matches 11 bases. The CDR3 runs to 21 residues. The V gene's germline CDR1 is SNHLY and CDR2 FYNNEI. The trim removed 6 bases at V and 1 base at J, leaving 20 bases unmatched. CDR3 nucleotides: TGTGCCAGCAGCCGATCTGAGACCGGGACAGGGGGGTGGAAGAGCAATCAGCCCCAGCATTTT. Amino acids: CASSRSETGTGGWKSNQPQHF.

This chain joins TRBV5-8 and TRBJ1-1, with 11 bases lining up with TRBD1. The junction had 21 bases not matched to a gene; V was cut back by 6 bases and J by 11 bases. The CDR3 contains 17 residues. Germline CDR1 and CDR2: SGHTS and YDEGEE. The CDR3 here is CASIHSPGQGVRGAAFF. The CDR3 bases are TGTGCCAGCATCCATAGTCCGGGACAGGGGGTTAGAGGTGCGGCTTTCTTT.

The chain links TRBV28 to TRBJ2-7; unclear D gene. Between the trimmed V and J ends, which lost 3 bases and 6 bases, there was a span of 3 bases. The CDR3 has 10 residues. Looked up from germline, CDR1 is MDHEN and CDR2 is SYDVKM. CDR3 sequence: CASSFREQYF. The CDR3 coding sequence is TGTGCCAGCAGTTTTCGCGAGCAGTACTTC.

Of note for this clone: The same CDR3 is also encoded by other DNA sequences in this sample. V usage is TRBV7-2 and J usage is TRBJ1-1; the D gene is possibly TRBD1 (5 bases). Trimming removed 1 base at V and 5 bases at J, with 11 bases between. CDR1 is SGHTA and CDR2 is FQGNSA in the germline V gene. The CDR3 runs 14 residues. The CDR3 bases are TGTGCCAGCAGCTTAGTCGGGGGAGGGACTGAAGCTTTCTTT. This codes for CASSLVGGGTEAFF. The complete variable domain, with remaining parts taken from reference TRBV7-2 and TRBJ1-1, reads GAGVSQSPSNKVTEKGKDVELRCDPISGHTALYWYRQSLGQGLEFLIYFQGNSAPDKSGLPSDRFSAERTGGSVSTLTIQRTQQEDSAVYLCASSLVGGGTEAFFGQGTRLTVV.

The J gene is TRBJ2-1, the V gene TRBV6-5; no definite D call. CDR3 size: 16 residues. Deletions cut 2 bases from V and 3 bases from J, with 14 bases between. The germline gives CDR1 MNHEY, CDR2 SVGAGI. The CDR3 region has the DNA TGTGCCAGCAGTTACCAGGCGCTGAATAACTACAATGAGCAGTTCTTC. The encoded protein is CASSYQALNNYNEQFF.

V usage is TRBV15 and J usage is TRBJ2-1; D not resolved. The V gene's germline CDR1 is LNHNV and CDR2 YYDKDF (reference sequence). CDR3 length: 12 amino acids. Trimming took 9 bases from V and 6 from J, leaving 12 bases between them. CDR3 in amino acids: CATASHPNEQFF. The CDR3 nucleotides are TGTGCCACAGCATCGCATCCCAATGAGCAGTTCTTC. The full variable domain, with the rest looked up from reference TRBV15 and TRBJ2-1, is DAMVIQNPRYQVTQFGKPVTLSCSQTLNHNVMYWYQQKSSQAPKLLFHYYDKDFNNEADTPDNFQSRRPNTSFCFLDIRSPGLGDTAMYLCATASHPNEQFFGPGTRLTVL.

The V call is TRBV5-1, the J call TRBJ2-5; TRBD2 might be the D (5 bases). CDR1 is SGHRS, CDR2 YFSETQ, per germline. This CDR3 is built from 14 residues. V dropped 0 bases and J dropped 4 bases, with 10 bases sitting between them. The CDR3 here is CASSLERRGETQYF. In nucleotides, the CDR3 is TGCGCCAGCAGCTTGGAACGTCGGGGAGAGACCCAGTACTTC.